The next 11 T cell receptor beta chains were all read from a single sample in a study of blood T cell repertoires in COVID-19. Only in-frame clones appear in the TCRdb table, and some are missing; sequencing was by immunoSEQ multiplex PCR. The sample yields 470,000 or so clones, 80% to 90% seen once. Sequencing input: peripheral blood. The receptor source for this set is a human donor in a cohort sampled during active COVID-19.

The CDR3 sequence: CASSTVRGSYEQYF. In nucleotides, the CDR3 is TGCGCCAGCAGCACAGTCAGGGGCTCCTACGAGCAGTACTTC. The chain recombines TRBV5-1 with TRBJ2-7, with D maybe TRBD1 (6 bases). Trimming stripped 4 bases from V and 0 bases from J, with 11 bases between. CDR3 length: 14 residues. The germline V gene encodes CDR1 SGHRS and CDR2 YFSETQ.

V is TRBV6-6 and J is TRBJ2-7; D perhaps matches TRBD1 (6 bases). The V gene lost 5 bases and the J gene lost 1 base, with 9 bases spanning the gap. Per the germline V gene, CDR1 is MNHNY and CDR2 is SVGAGI (reference sequence). CDR3 size: 13 residues. CDR3 nucleotide sequence: TGTGCCAGCAGTCTGCAGGGGTCCTACGAGCAGTACTTC. Residues: CASSLQGSYEQYF.

The chain has TRBV9 and TRBJ2-5; tentative D call: TRBD2 (6 bases). Per germline, CDR1 SGDLS and CDR2 YYNGEE. Trimming pared 0 bases from V and 5 bases from J, leaving 14 bases between. CDR3 size: 15 residues. The CDR3 DNA reads TGTGCCAGCAGCGTAGGTCCGGGAGCACGCGAGACCCAGTACTTC. Translated: CASSVGPGARETQYF.

V is TRBV6-6 and J is TRBJ2-7; D is unresolved. CDR1 is MNHNY, CDR2 SVGAGI, per germline (reference sequence). V was shortened by 5 bases and J by 5 bases, with 7 bases between the two germline ends. The CDR3 runs to 11 residues. CDR3: CASSPRDEQYF. The CDR3, as DNA: TGTGCCAGCAGTCCCCGGGACGAGCAGTACTTC.

This clone was seen only once. The chain recombines TRBV7-2 with TRBJ2-7, with 7 bases that match TRBD1. The CDR3 covers 14 residues. V gave up 3 bases and J gave up 3 bases; unmatched junction bases: 5. Germline-derived CDR1 and CDR2 are SGHTA and FQGNSA. Here the CDR3 DNA reads TGTGCCAGCAGCTTGACCGGACAGGTCTACGAGCAGTACTTC. As protein: CASSLTGQVYEQYF.

This chain joins TRBV29-1 and TRBJ2-3; tentative D call: TRBD2 (5 bases). CDR1 and CDR2 from the germline V gene are SQVTM and ANQGSEA. The V end lost 3 bases, the J end lost 2 bases, and 9 bases lay between the germline ends. CDR3 size: 13 residues. The CDR3 nucleotides are TGCAGCGTTGAGGTTAGCGACACAGATACGCAGTATTTT. This encodes CSVEVSDTDTQYF.

The chain has TRBV7-2 and TRBJ2-4, with D possibly TRBD2 on 5 matching bases. The length of the CDR3 is 14 residues. V shed 5 bases and J shed 1 base, with 9 bases lying between them. Germline CDR1 SGHTA, CDR2 FQGNSA. CDR3 bases: TGTGCCAGCAGCCCGAGGGAGGCCAAAAACATTCAGTACTTC. Translation gives CASSPREAKNIQYF.

Details on this clone: Within the sample, other DNA sequences also encode this same CDR3. This chain links TRBV7-3 with TRBJ2-1; 7 nucleotides agree with TRBD2. Trimming cost V 5 bases and J 2 bases; bases outside gene matches: 6. The CDR3 loop spans 15 amino acids. CDR1 SGHTA and CDR2 FQGTGA come from the germline V gene. CDR3 sequence (DNA): TGTGCCAGCAGCCTGGGCCTAGCGGCCTACAATGAGCAGTTCTTC. It codes for CASSLGLAAYNEQFF.

The chain uses TRBV2 and TRBJ2-7; D not certain. Germline-derived CDR1 and CDR2 are SNHLY and FYNNEI. Trimming shortened V by 4 bases and J by 7 bases, and 14 bases separated the two germline ends. The CDR3 spans 13 residues. For the CDR3, the DNA is TGTGCCAGCAGTGCGACGCTGGGCGAGGAGCAGTACTTC. Its translation: CASSATLGEEQYF.

The V call is TRBV2, the J call TRBJ2-4; the match to TRBD1 covers 7 bases. This CDR3 contains 16 residues. Unmatched junction bases numbered 3, after V lost 0 bases and J lost 1 base. The germline V gene has CDR1 SNHLY and CDR2 FYNNEI. In DNA, the CDR3 is TGTGCCAGCAGTGAAGCGACAGGGCGGGCCAAAAACATTCAGTACTTC. It specifies CASSEATGRAKNIQYF.

This rearrangement joins TRBV7-3 to TRBJ2-2, with D perhaps matching TRBD2 (6 bases). The V end lost 0 bases, the J end lost 1 base, and 9 bases lay between the germline ends. Germline loops: CDR1 SGHTA, CDR2 FQGTGA. This CDR3 has 16 amino acids. Here the CDR3 DNA reads TGTGCCAGCAGCTTAACGGGAGGCTTGAACACCGGGGAGCTGTTTTTT. Residues: CASSLTGGLNTGELFF. Drawing the rest from reference TRBV7-3 and TRBJ2-2, the complete variable domain is GAGVSQTPSNKVTEKGKYVELRCDPISGHTALYWYRQSLGQGPEFLIYFQGTGAADDSGLPNDRFFAVRPEGSVSTLKIQRTERGDSAVYLCASSLTGGLNTGELFFGEGSRLTVL.